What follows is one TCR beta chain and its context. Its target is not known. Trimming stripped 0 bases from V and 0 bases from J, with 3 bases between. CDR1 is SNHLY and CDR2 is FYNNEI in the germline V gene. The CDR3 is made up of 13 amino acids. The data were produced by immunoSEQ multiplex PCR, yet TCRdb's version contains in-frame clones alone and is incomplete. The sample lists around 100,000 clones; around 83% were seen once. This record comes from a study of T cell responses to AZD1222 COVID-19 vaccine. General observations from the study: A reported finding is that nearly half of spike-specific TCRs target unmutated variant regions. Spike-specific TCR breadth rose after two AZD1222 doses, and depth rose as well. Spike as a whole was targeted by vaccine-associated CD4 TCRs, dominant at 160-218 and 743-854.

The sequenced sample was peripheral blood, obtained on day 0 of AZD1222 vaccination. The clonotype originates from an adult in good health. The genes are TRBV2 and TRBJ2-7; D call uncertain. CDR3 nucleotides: TGTGCCAGCAGTGAAGCCCCCTCCTACGAGCAGTACTTC. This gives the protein CASSEAPSYEQYF. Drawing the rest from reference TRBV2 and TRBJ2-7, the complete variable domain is EPEVTQTPSHQVTQMGQEVILRCVPISNHLYFYWYRQILGQKVEFLVSFYNNEISEKSEIFDDQFSVERPDGSNFTLKIRSTKLEDSAMYFCASSEAPSYEQYFGPGTRLTVT.